These 23 T cell receptor beta chains originate from one sample sequenced in a study of blood T cell repertoires in COVID-19. The data were produced by immunoSEQ multiplex PCR, yet TCRdb's version contains in-frame clones alone and is incomplete. Here the sample spans 250,000 to 350,000 clones, approximately 90% being singletons. Material: peripheral blood. These receptors came from an older woman with acute or convalescent COVID-19.

The CDR3 sequence: CASSYLFGAQGYTF. CDR3 in DNA: TGTGCCAGCAGTTACCTGTTTGGGGCGCAGGGCTACACCTTC. J is TRBJ1-2 and V is TRBV6-5; D perhaps matches TRBD1 (5 bases). Germline values: CDR1 MNHEY, CDR2 SVGAGI. Trimming cost V 2 bases and J 8 bases, with 15 bases left between them. The CDR3 covers 14 residues.

The V and J genes are TRBV19 and TRBJ2-1, with unresolved D. Trimming removed 3 bases from V and 3 bases from J, with 9 bases in between. Germline assignment: CDR1 LNHDA and CDR2 SQIVND (reference sequence). CDR3 length: 14 residues. CDR3 loop: CASSMVAVYNEQFF. For the CDR3, the DNA is TGTGCCAGTAGTATGGTAGCAGTCTACAATGAGCAGTTCTTC.

This CDR3 reads CASSLGQEQFF. DNA for the CDR3: TGTGCCAGCAGCTTAGGACAGGAGCAGTTCTTC. The genes are TRBV11-3 and TRBJ2-1, with TRBD1 as a possible D gene (5 bases). Germline assignment: CDR1 SGHNT and CDR2 YENEEA. V shed 1 base and J shed 10 bases, with 5 bases lying between them. The CDR3 spans 11 residues.

This chain joins TRBV19 and TRBJ1-5; D ambiguous. This CDR3 contains 13 residues. Between the trimmed V and J ends, which lost 10 bases and 1 base, there was a span of 11 bases. Germline loops: CDR1 LNHDA, CDR2 SQIVND (reference sequence). The CDR3 loop reads CATAYRSNQPQHF. The CDR3 DNA reads TGTGCCACCGCCTACAGAAGCAATCAGCCCCAGCATTTT.

The gene calls are TRBV2 and TRBJ1-4; D possibly corresponds to TRBD1 (5 bases). V lost 7 bases to trimming and J lost 5 bases, with 14 bases between them. This CDR3 is built from 14 residues. The germline gives CDR1 SNHLY, CDR2 FYNNEI. CDR3 region: CASKVTERNEKLFF. The CDR3 DNA sequence: TGTGCCAGCAAGGTGACAGAGAGAAATGAAAAACTGTTTTTT.

The chain uses TRBV9 and TRBJ2-3; 8 positions agree with TRBD1. Germline V gene lookup returns CDR1 SGDLS and CDR2 YYNGEE. The CDR3 runs 16 residues. V was pared by 0 bases and J by 4 bases, with 7 bases of the junction left unmatched. CDR3 in DNA: TGTGCCAGCAGCGTAGCGGGACAGGTAAACGCAGATACGCAGTATTTT. It translates to CASSVAGQVNADTQYF.

This clone was detected only once. V usage is TRBV7-3 and J usage is TRBJ2-7; D might be TRBD2 (6 bases). Germline loops: CDR1 SGHTA, CDR2 FQGTGA. CDR3 size: 13 residues. V was trimmed by 5 bases and J by 3 bases, leaving 11 bases between them. The CDR3 here is CASSPGGNYEQYF. In DNA form, the CDR3 reads TGTGCCAGCAGCCCCGGAGGGAACTACGAGCAGTACTTC.

The chain employs TRBV28 and TRBJ2-3; 8 nucleotides agree with TRBD2. Germline assignment: CDR1 MDHEN and CDR2 SYDVKM. The CDR3 sequence is 18 residues long. Trimming took 3 bases from V and 0 from J; bases not matched to a gene: 11. The CDR3 reads CASSLPSLADSSTDTQYF. The CDR3 coding sequence is TGTGCCAGCAGTTTGCCCTCACTAGCGGACTCTAGCACAGATACGCAGTATTTT. The full variable domain, completed using reference TRBV28 and TRBJ2-3, is DVKVTQSSRYLVKRTGEKVFLECVQDMDHENMFWYRQDPGLGLRLIYFSYDVKMKEKGDIPEGYSVSREKKERFSLILESASTNQTSMYLCASSLPSLADSSTDTQYFGPGTRLTVL.

The V call is TRBV18, the J call TRBJ2-1; D may be TRBD2 (6 bases). The CDR3 runs 13 residues. CDR1 is KGHSH, CDR2 LQKENI, per germline. The ends were cut back, 2 bases at V and 6 bases at J, with 8 bases in the middle. CDR3 sequence (DNA): TGTGCCAGCTCACCAAGGGGAGGCAATGAGCAGTTCTTC. Translated: CASSPRGGNEQFF.

CDR3 loop: CASSPFGRDTEAFF. The CDR3, as DNA: TGCGCCAGCAGCCCTTTCGGCAGGGACACTGAAGCTTTCTTT. The V and J genes are TRBV4-1 and TRBJ1-1; D possibly corresponds to TRBD1 (5 bases). Germline values: CDR1 MGHRA, CDR2 YSYEKL. CDR3 length: 14 residues. Deletions cut 4 bases from V and 3 bases from J, with 12 bases between.

The chain recombines TRBV14 with TRBJ1-2; D remains ambiguous. Germline lookup yields CDR1 SGHDN and CDR2 FVKESK. The germline V and J ends were trimmed by 1 base and 8 bases, with 11 bases remaining between them. This CDR3 has 13 amino acids. CDR3 residues: CASSQGPFGGYTF. CDR3 DNA: TGTGCCAGCAGCCAAGGCCCCTTCGGGGGCTACACCTTC.

J is TRBJ1-3 and V is TRBV7-2, with D possibly being TRBD1 (6 bases). The CDR3 runs to 14 residues. V lost 6 bases to trimming and J lost 0 bases, with 9 bases between them. CDR1 and CDR2 from the germline V gene are SGHTA and FQGNSA. The CDR3, as DNA: TGTGCCAGCAGTGACAGGAGCTCTGGAAACACCATATATTTT. Translation gives CASSDRSSGNTIYF.

This CDR3 reads CATVPGEAFF. The CDR3 nucleotides read TGTGCCACCGTGCCGGGGGAAGCTTTCTTT. J is TRBJ1-1 and V is TRBV28; D gene unclear. With 10 bases removed from V and 8 bases from J, the gap between germline ends came to 11 bases. The CDR3 contains 10 residues. Germline loops: CDR1 MDHEN, CDR2 SYDVKM.

V gene TRBV6-5 combines with J gene TRBJ2-3, with D possibly being TRBD2 (5 bases). The V end lost 8 bases, the J end lost 2 bases, and 11 bases lay between the germline ends. Germline V CDR1 and CDR2: MNHEY, SVGAGI. This CDR3 is built from 13 residues. This CDR3 is CASCQRHTDTQYF. CDR3 DNA: TGTGCCAGCTGCCAGCGGCACACAGATACGCAGTATTTT.

V usage is TRBV4-2 and J usage is TRBJ2-3; a weak D match, TRBD2 (6 bases). V was trimmed by 0 bases and J by 3 bases, leaving 7 bases between them. The CDR3 is 14 residues long. In germline, CDR1 is LGHNA, CDR2 YNFKEQ. CDR3 nucleotide sequence: TGTGCCAGCAGCCAAGACGGGAGAACAGATACGCAGTATTTT. Its translation: CASSQDGRTDTQYF.

In this sample, this clone turned up once. This chain uses TRBV15 with TRBJ2-1; no reliable D call. V lost 0 bases, J lost 10 bases, and 7 bases lay in between. CDR1 LNHNV and CDR2 YYDKDF come from the germline V gene (reference sequence). CDR3 length equals 12 residues. The CDR3 sequence: CATSRDPREQFF. For the CDR3, the DNA is TGTGCCACCAGCAGAGACCCCCGGGAGCAGTTCTTC.

CDR3 residues: CASSQGSWTEAFF. CDR3 DNA sequence: TGTGCCAGCAGTCAGGGGAGTTGGACTGAAGCTTTCTTT. The chain links TRBV28 to TRBJ1-1, with D tentatively TRBD1 (6 bases). In germline, CDR1 is MDHEN, CDR2 SYDVKM. This CDR3 region has 13 residues. Trimming shortened V by 5 bases and J by 5 bases, and 12 bases separated the two germline ends.

The V gene is TRBV9, the J gene TRBJ2-2, with unresolved D. Looked up from germline, CDR1 is SGDLS and CDR2 is YYNGEE. The CDR3 length is 13 residues. The ends were cut back, 0 bases at V and 5 bases at J, with 5 bases in the middle. This CDR3 is CASSVVTTGELFF. CDR3 nucleotide sequence: TGTGCCAGCAGCGTAGTTACTACCGGGGAGCTGTTTTTT.

DNA for the CDR3: TGTGCCAGTAGTAAGGGGGGGAAGCTGGGCACAGATACGCAGTATTTT. Translating gives CASSKGGKLGTDTQYF. This sequence joins TRBV19 and TRBJ2-3; TRBD2 might be the D (7 bases). Trimming stripped 4 bases from V and 1 base from J, with 15 bases between. CDR3 length equals 16 residues. Germline CDR1 is LNHDA and CDR2 is SQIVND (reference sequence).

The chain employs TRBV19 and TRBJ1-5; 7 bases align to TRBD1. Germline assignment: CDR1 LNHDA and CDR2 SQIVND (reference sequence). After removal of 2 bases from V and 7 bases from J, the junction contained 11 bases not matched to a gene. CDR3 length: 16 residues. The CDR3 protein is CASSIPLGRGVQPQHF. CDR3 coding DNA: TGTGCCAGTAGTATACCCCTGGGCAGGGGGGTCCAGCCCCAGCATTTT. The full variable domain, completed using reference TRBV19 and TRBJ1-5, is DGGITQSPKYLFRKEGQNVTLSCEQNLNHDAMYWYRQDPGQGLRLIYYSQIVNDFQKGDIAEGYSVSREKKESFPLTVTSAQKNPTAFYLCASSIPLGRGVQPQHFGDGTRLSIL.

This rearrangement joins TRBV12-2 to TRBJ2-1; the table gives TRBD2 as D, unverified against the DNA. TRBV12-2 has pseudogene status. The length of the CDR3 is 14 residues. CDR3 DNA: TGTGCAAGTCGCCGAGGACTAGCGGGGAACGAGCAGTTCTTC. Encoded protein: CASRRGLAGNEQFF.

This chain uses TRBV7-9 with TRBJ2-2; D call uncertain. This CDR3 is built from 11 residues. Trimming removed 7 bases from V and 8 bases from J, with 8 bases in between. Germline loops: CDR1 SEHNR, CDR2 FQNEAQ (reference sequence). The CDR3 is CASTPQGELFF. The DNA of the CDR3 is TGTGCCAGCACCCCCCAAGGGGAGCTGTTTTTT.

V is TRBV4-2 and J is TRBJ2-1; 10 bases map to TRBD2. V gave up 3 bases and J gave up 6 bases; unmatched junction bases: 17. The germline gives CDR1 LGHNA, CDR2 YNFKEQ. The CDR3 is made up of 19 amino acids. For the CDR3, the DNA is TGTGCCAGCAGCCAGGAGGTTAGCGGGGGGCCGAGAAGGGCCAATGAGCAGTTCTTC. Protein sequence: CASSQEVSGGPRRANEQFF.